This T cell receptor beta chain comes out of a study of cytomegalovirus exposure and HLA in healthy donors (dated by TCRdb to 2016 to 2017). Regarding the study in general: In an earlier analysis of 450 to 750 of the donors, approximately 300 Gb of sequence data and approximately 120 million unique TCR beta sequences from roughly 180 million T cells were reported. On average, approximately 250,000 unique TCR beta nucleotide sequences were sequenced per donor among 398 genotyped donors of the cohort, with about 19% of those sequences being non-productive. Rather than using new phenotypic data, the later analysis identified candidate immune exposures from TCR beta sequences and from how often those sequences occurred across donors. Besides the first cohort of about 730 subjects, a separate validation cohort made up of roughly 120 different subjects was used. Among the roughly 390 genotyped donors, around 81% belonged to the genetic ancestry cluster associated with self-reported Caucasian donors. A later genetic analysis used genome-wide SNP genotypes for about three fifths of the 666 donors, treating that subset as a discovery cohort. The study combined high-throughput TCR immunosequencing, statistical association of individual TCRs with disease status, and machine learning to predict cytomegalovirus infection status. Alongside the repertoire data, information on donor age, sex, ethnicity and CMV serostatus was compiled. A later analysis re-examined previously published TCR beta repertoires from about 700 donors and added high-resolution HLA genotyping to investigate patterns of TCR occurrence. About 280 gigabases of sequencing data and approximately 91 million unique TCR sequences made up an early release that covered 640 HLA-typed donors. To decide whether each TCR beta V gene segment behaved as functional or pseudogenic, an earlier analysis of some 600 of the donors relied on high-throughput TCR beta sequencing. The study used immunosequencing to profile the T cell repertoires of hundreds of subjects and linked those repertoires to cytomegalovirus serostatus. The number of donors typed differed by locus, with roughly 620-630 for A, B, C, DRB1 and DQB1, roughly 520 for DQA1, nearly 610 for DPA1, and around 460 for DPB1. All discovery cohort repertoires had been generated using a single sequencing platform. Class I and class II HLA loci were covered by the typing at four-digit resolution. The study aimed to test whether signatures of past pathogen exposure could be identified by cataloging public T cell receptors. Because of strong linkage in the cohort, 5 or 6 DR-DQ haplotypes were treated as single units for association and clustering. On the study overall, not on this receptor specifically: This cohort had only TCR beta chains sequenced, and the lack of alpha or paired-chain data limited which features could be detected. A later analysis found that TCR association rates varied across HLA loci, with DRB1 alleles showing the most associated TCRs and HLA-C alleles the fewest. A later genetic analysis reported fewer N-insertions in productive TCRs among donors in an Asian-associated ancestry cluster than the roughly 620-donor mean. Compared with equally common non-associated chains, HLA-associated TCR beta chains in a later analysis were more clonally expanded and had lower generation probabilities. When HLA alleles, especially DR and DQ, strongly co-occurred, attributing TCR associations to individual alleles was difficult. A later genetic analysis associated a missense DCLRE1C variant with V-gene and J-gene trimming of TCR beta chains, and an independent cohort replicated the association. For the cohort, immune exposure information was limited to CMV serostatus. The presence/absence analyses assumed that sequencing depth was roughly uniform across donors, and that assumption may not be true. The sequencing pipeline was judged likely to have produced a cluster of highly shared sequence variants as a technical artifact. The authors suggested that the approach could potentially be generalized to other disease states and immunological phenotypes. Correlated functional status among segregating V segments might be attributable to linkage disequilibrium, but an unknown experimental factor could not be ruled out. Because counts were too low, some 16 rarely observed V segments, including chromosome 9 orphons, were excluded from the earlier analysis of 500 to 700 of the donors. According to a later analysis, most CMV-associated TCR beta chains appeared to be HLA-restricted, and the HLA associations seemed to be driven largely by CMV exposure. The classifier was reported to diagnose cytomegalovirus status with high specificity and sensitivity in both the original cohort and the validation cohort. Specific HLA alleles were associated with 15,000 to 20,000 TCR beta sequences at a false discovery rate of 0.05 in a later analysis. Across donors, most TCR sequences were observed very rarely, whereas some public TCRs were present in many individuals. An earlier analysis of around 500 of the donors showed that most TCR beta V segments appeared in productive rearrangements either about 90% or about 30% of the time, which broadly matched IMGT annotations. The study listed 150 to 200 TCR beta chains as associated with cytomegalovirus. In a later analysis, several top co-occurrence clusters were reported to appear linked to parvovirus B19, influenza, CMV and Epstein-Barr virus. A further reported finding was that TCR beta sequences accurately predicted the HLA-A and HLA-B alleles for most subjects in the first cohort. Because HLA typing was unavailable for some donors at each locus, only the typed subset was used in association tests. A few of the identified cytomegalovirus-associated TCR beta chains were confirmed in vitro to be specific for cytomegalovirus antigens.

Libraries were constructed by the immunoSEQ multiplex PCR assay. A mixture of 60 forward primers for TCR Vbeta segments and 13 reverse primers for TCR Jbeta segments was used in the multiplex PCR. A multiplex PCR assay on genomic DNA amplified the CDR3 region of rearranged TCR beta genes. On the Illumina HiSeq System, the amplified TCR beta libraries were sequenced as 87-base-pair reads. On the study's bioinformatics: A later analysis counted 65 million to 90 million unique TCR beta chains across the 690 or so repertoires, and around 9.9 million of these chains were shared by at least two donors. Raw reads were error-corrected and collapsed into unique sequences with a nearest-neighbor algorithm that merged closely related sequences to remove PCR and sequencing errors. To assign V, D and J gene segments, CDR3 sequences were aligned to IMGT reference sequences. For a sequence to be retained, a match of at least six nucleotides was required to both a V gene segment and a J gene segment. Rearrangements were classified as productive when the CDR3 lacked stop codons and remained in frame with V and J, and all other rearrangements were classified as non-productive. CDR3 was defined by IMGT convention, running from the second conserved V-encoded cysteine to the conserved J-encoded phenylalanine. The earlier analysis of 500 to 650 of the donors excluded any sequence lacking an unambiguous match to a single V gene segment. An earlier analysis of fewer than 750 of the donors called V segments functional above 56.7% productive rearrangements and segregating when the between-donor standard deviation exceeded 5%. To diagnose cytomegalovirus status from the catalog of TCR beta chain sequences, a statistical classification framework was built. In a later analysis, TCR nucleotide sequences were compared against IMGT/GENE-DB human TR gene sequences so that V and J genes could be assigned. In a later analysis, CDR3 sequences and most-parsimonious VDJ recombination scenarios were assigned using the TCRdist pipeline. A later analysis defined each TCR beta chain by its CDR3 amino acid sequence plus V-gene family, and excluded reads lacking a unique V-gene family. To address suspected cross-contamination and a sequencing artifact, a later analysis removed 592 highly shared, low-generation-probability nucleotide sequences. A later analysis calculated a clonal expansion index for each public chain from normalized within-repertoire ranks of inferred template counts. A later analysis computed generation probabilities with a VDJ recombination model fitted to out-of-frame rearrangements, and checked the results against IGoR. In a later analysis, TCR-TCR, TCR-HLA and TCR-CMV co-occurrence was scored with hypergeometric tests, and a repertoire-size bias correction was applied to TCR pairs. A later analysis estimated false discovery rates by permuting HLA or CMV assignments 20 times. In a later analysis, co-occurring TCRs were grouped with DBSCAN, and TCRdist sequence similarity was added when clustering was performed within HLA-allele-positive subsets. For co-occurrence clustering, repertoires with fewer than 30,000 or more than 120,000 public chains were excluded, along with roughly five repertoires with anomalous nucleotide sharing. In TCRdb, the immuneACCESS table is reduced to in-frame sequences with V and J assigned. These tables do not hold every clone; where another copy was compared, an unresolved V gene accounts for under half, and the others remain unexplained. The D gene and trimming were derived from the DNA, and the V and J assignments and clone size from that table. The sample records over 150,000 clones, roughly 85% of which are singletons. Together, the top ten hold 8.5% of the sample.

In regard to this clone: What antigen it recognizes has not been identified. The input lacks base qualities; no much larger clone sits a single base away.

The cohort consisted of 666 healthy bone marrow donors. Cohort members were all nominally healthy when sampled, although unrecorded immune exposures were likely present. The donor was CMV seropositive and belonged to the group of 250 to 350 seropositive cohort members. Every donor gave a peripheral blood sample, and the peripheral blood mononuclear cells from that sample were used for TCR beta sequencing. Genomic DNA was extracted from the blood cell samples with the Qiagen DNeasy Blood Extraction Kit. Sequenced sample: PBMCs. This sequence originates from a male donor in good health and CMV-seropositive.

The DNA reads TGTGCCAGCAGCGGTCCCGGAGTTACCTCCTACGAGCAGTACTTC. Translated, this gives CASSGPGVTSYEQYF. Recombination joined TRBV7-9 with TRBJ2-7; the D gene is unclear. The germline V gene (reference sequence) sets CDR1 to SEHNR and CDR2 to FQNEAQ. V gives up 5 bases and J gives up 0 bases, and the segment between their germline ends measures 14 bases. Counted from cysteine to phenylalanine, this CDR3 has 15 amino acids. Only the CDR3 region is kept as DNA, spanning 45 bases read in frame from base 1. Outside the CDR3, residues come from the reference TRBV7-9 and TRBJ2-7 proteins, so the full variable domain is: DTGVSQNPRHKITKRGQNVTFRCDPISEHNRLYWYRQTLGQGPEFLTYFQNEAQLEKSRLLSDRFSAERPKGSFSTLEIQRTEQGDSAMYLCASSGPGVTSYEQYFGPGTRLTVT.